These 14 T cell receptor beta chains were sequenced from one sample in a study of neurological immune-mediated disorders. TCRdb redid the calling of the 5' RACE reads with MiXCR, one entry per CDR3 protein. The table lists around 70,000 distinct CDR3 sequences, roughly 5.5% of them singletons. Material for sequencing was PBMCs. The receptors were gathered from a woman younger than 45 with multiple sclerosis.

This clonotype was detected many times. The chain carries TRBV5-1 and TRBJ2-1, with D possibly matching TRBD1 (6 bases). Per germline, CDR1 SGHRS and CDR2 YFSETQ. The CDR3 runs 15 residues. The V end was cut by 3 bases, the J end by 7 bases, with 17 bases between. The CDR3 loop is CASSWEQGWWNEQFF. CDR3 nucleotide sequence: TGCGCCAGCAGCTGGGAGCAGGGGTGGTGGAATGAGCAGTTCTTC.

In this sample, this clonotype turned up a few times. CDR3 region: CSATGGDGYTF. The CDR3 nucleotides read TGCAGCGCCACGGGCGGGGATGGCTACACCTTC. V usage is TRBV29-1 and J usage is TRBJ1-2; no clear D gene. CDR1 is SQVTM, CDR2 ANQGSEA, per germline. The CDR3 totals 11 residues. With 7 bases removed from V and 6 bases from J, the gap between germline ends came to 12 bases.

This clonotype showed up many times. The rearrangement joins TRBV7-8 to TRBJ2-3; possibly TRBD1 for D (6 bases). The CDR3 is 16 amino acids. V was cut by 5 bases and J by 2 bases, with 17 bases left in between. Germline V CDR1 and CDR2: SGHVS, FQNEAQ. This CDR3 reads CASSPQRDRNTDTQYF. CDR3 bases: TGTGCCAGCAGCCCGCAGAGAGACAGGAACACAGATACGCAGTATTTT.

This clonotype has more than one count but fewer than ten. The chain recombines TRBV9 with TRBJ2-7; tentatively, D is TRBD1 or TRBD2 (5 bases each). This CDR3 comprises 13 residues. Germline V gene data show CDR1 as SGDLS and CDR2 as YYNGEE. V was pared by 2 bases and J by 0 bases, with 6 bases between. This CDR3 is CASSVGPSYEQYF. CDR3 coding DNA: TGTGCCAGCAGCGTGGGACCCTCCTACGAGCAGTACTTC.

J is TRBJ2-1 and V is TRBV10-3, with TRBD2 matching 12 bases. The germline V gene encodes CDR1 ENHRY and CDR2 SYGVKD. With 0 bases clipped from V and 0 bases from J, the junction kept 9 bases outside the gene matches. This CDR3 is 20 amino acids long. This CDR3 is CAISESMASGGVSSYNEQFF. As DNA, the CDR3 is TGTGCCATCAGTGAGTCGATGGCTAGCGGGGGGGTCAGCTCCTACAATGAGCAGTTCTTC.

This clonotype has a count of ten or more. The rearrangement joins TRBV12-3 or TRBV12-4 to TRBJ1-1; D unresolved. The ends were cut back, 3 bases at V and 5 bases at J, with 7 bases in the middle. The CDR3 extends over 12 amino acids. The CDR3 nucleotides are TGTGCCAGCAGTTTCGGACGAACTGAAGCTTTCTTT. It translates to CASSFGRTEAFF.

V usage is TRBV20-1 and J usage is TRBJ1-4; TRBD1 might be the D (5 bases). Germline V gene lookup returns CDR1 DFQATT and CDR2 SNEGSKA (reference sequence). V lost 5 bases and J lost 8, with 15 bases in between. The CDR3 runs 13 residues. CDR3 sequence (DNA): TGCAGTGCTCAGAGGGGAATGGGGGAAAAACTGTTTTTT. The encoded protein is CSAQRGMGEKLFF.

This clonotype came up many times. The rearrangement links TRBV5-1 to TRBJ1-2; TRBD1 agrees at 7 bases. This CDR3 is 14 amino acids long. The germline gives CDR1 SGHRS, CDR2 YFSETQ. Germline trimming cut 4 bases from V and 4 bases from J; bases unmatched to any gene: 7. The CDR3 region is CASSPTGESYGYTF. For the CDR3, the DNA is TGCGCCAGCAGCCCTACAGGGGAGAGCTATGGCTACACCTTC.

This clonotype was recorded many times. The chain recombines TRBV7-9 with TRBJ2-1; 7 positions match TRBD2. With V trimmed by 4 bases and J by 7 bases, 10 bases remained unmatched. Germline CDR1 SEHNR, CDR2 FQNEAQ (reference sequence). This CDR3 spans 15 amino acids. This chain's CDR3 is CASSSGRTSVNEQFF. In DNA form, the CDR3 reads TGTGCCAGCAGCTCGGGACGGACTAGTGTGAATGAGCAGTTCTTC.

This clonotype was detected only a few times. The chain carries TRBV5-1 and TRBJ2-6; D uncertain. V lost 2 bases and J 0 bases, leaving 12 bases between the germline ends. Germline CDR1 is SGHRS and CDR2 is YFSETQ. The CDR3 has 17 amino acids. CDR3 sequence reads: CASSLRSASSGANVLTF. DNA of the CDR3: TGCGCCAGCAGCTTAAGATCGGCTTCCTCTGGGGCCAACGTCCTGACTTTC.

This clonotype has ten or more counts. The chain recombines TRBV20-1 with TRBJ1-1; D not resolved. CDR3 length: 13 amino acids. Trimming cost V 3 bases and J 3 bases, with 11 bases left between them. Germline CDR1 and CDR2: DFQATT and SNEGSKA (reference sequence). The CDR3 DNA sequence: TGCAGTGCTAGTCGGGAGGCGGACACTGAAGCTTTCTTT. Amino acids: CSASREADTEAFF.

This clonotype came up many times. The J gene is TRBJ1-6, the V gene TRBV27; TRBD1 might be the D (5 bases). This CDR3 contains 15 residues. V shed 10 bases and J shed 7 bases, with 20 bases lying between them. Germline V gene lookup returns CDR1 MNHEY and CDR2 SMNVEV (reference sequence). CDR3 sequence (DNA): TGTGCCACCACCCACGATGCGGGGGGGAATTCACCCCTCCACTTT. This encodes CATTHDAGGNSPLHF.

Ten or more counts support this clonotype. V gene TRBV28 combines with J gene TRBJ2-3, with 8 bases lining up with TRBD2. The CDR3 has 15 amino acids. Germline trimming cut 8 bases from V and 2 bases from J; bases unmatched to any gene: 9. Germline V gene lookup returns CDR1 MDHEN and CDR2 SYDVKM. As DNA, the CDR3 is TGTGCCAGCCAAGAAGCGGGGGCGTTCACAGATACGCAGTATTTT. It specifies CASQEAGAFTDTQYF.

This clonotype was recorded at least ten times. This rearrangement joins TRBV20-1 to TRBJ2-1; tentatively, D is TRBD2 (5 bases). Deletions cut 0 bases from V and 5 bases from J, with 8 bases between. This CDR3 comprises 13 residues. Germline loops: CDR1 DFQATT, CDR2 SNEGSKA (reference sequence). In nucleotides, the CDR3 is TGCAGTGCTAGAGATCCGGGGAACAATGAGCAGTTCTTC. This gives the protein CSARDPGNNEQFF.